This T cell receptor (beta chain) was identified during a study of blood T cell repertoires in COVID-19. The germline V and J ends were trimmed by 3 bases and 5 bases, with 9 bases remaining between them. The CDR3 is 14 amino acids. CDR1 SGHRS and CDR2 YFSETQ come from the germline V gene. Sequenced by immunoSEQ multiplex PCR; TCRdb stores in-frame clones only, minus some. The sample lists 240,000 or so clones, more than 75% occurring once. Material: PBMCs or T cells enriched from blood (not recorded which). The receptor's source is a woman aged 45-60 years who had recovered from COVID-19. V usage is TRBV5-1 and J usage is TRBJ1-6; D perhaps matches TRBD1 (6 bases). The CDR3 region is CASSYWTDNSPLHF. The CDR3 DNA follows: TGCGCCAGCAGCTACTGGACAGATAATTCACCCCTCCACTTT.